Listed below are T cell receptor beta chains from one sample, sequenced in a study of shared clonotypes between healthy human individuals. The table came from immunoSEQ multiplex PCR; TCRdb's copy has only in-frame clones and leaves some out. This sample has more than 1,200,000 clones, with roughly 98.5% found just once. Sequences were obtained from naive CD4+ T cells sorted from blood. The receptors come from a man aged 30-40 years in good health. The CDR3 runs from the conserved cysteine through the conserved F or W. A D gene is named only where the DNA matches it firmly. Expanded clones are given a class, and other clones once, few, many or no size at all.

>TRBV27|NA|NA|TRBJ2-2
TGTGCCAGCAGTCGAACGAACACCGGGGAGCTGTTTTTT
CASSRTNTGELFF
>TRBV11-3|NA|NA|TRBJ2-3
TGTGCCAGCAGCTTGAGACAGACAGATACGCAGTATTTT
CASSLRQTDTQYF
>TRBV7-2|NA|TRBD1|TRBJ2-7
TGTGCCAGCAGCCATGGACAGGGGCTTGTCTACGAGCAGTACTTC
CASSHGQGLVYEQYF
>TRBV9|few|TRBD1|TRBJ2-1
TGTGCCAGCAGCGTAGAACAGGGGGTATACAATGAGCAGTTCTTC
CASSVEQGVYNEQFF
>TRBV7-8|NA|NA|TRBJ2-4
TGTGCCAGCAGCTTAGCGGGACAAGGAAACATTCAGTACTTC
CASSLAGQGNIQYF
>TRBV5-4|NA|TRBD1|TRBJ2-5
TGTGCCACCGGACAGGGAGGCGAGACCCAGTACTTC
CATGQGGETQYF
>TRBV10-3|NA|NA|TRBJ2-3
TGTGCCATCAGTGAGTCGGCCCTGGGGAATACGCAGTATTTT
CAISESALGNTQYF
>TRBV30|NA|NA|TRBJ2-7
TGTGCCTGCCACTGGGTAGTAGCGGACCCCTACGAGCAGTACTTC
CACHWVVADPYEQYF
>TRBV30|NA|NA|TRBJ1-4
TGTGCCTGGAGCACGTGGGCAACTAATGAAAAACTGTTTTTT
CAWSTWATNEKLFF
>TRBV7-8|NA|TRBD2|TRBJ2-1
TGTGCCAGCAGCTTAAGACCTCCGGGACTAGCGGGAACTGAGCAGTTCTTC
CASSLRPPGLAGTEQFF
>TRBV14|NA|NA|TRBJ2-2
TGTGCCAGCAGCCAGTGGTCAGGGTTCCCTACCGGGGAGCTGTTTTTT
CASSQWSGFPTGELFF
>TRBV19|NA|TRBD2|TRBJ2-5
TGTGCCAGTAGTACGGGACTAGCTACTCAGACCCAGTACTTC
CASSTGLATQTQYF
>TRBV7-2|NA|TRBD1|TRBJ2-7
TGTGCCAGCAGCTTAAGACAGGGGGCTGTCTACGAGCAGTACTTC
CASSLRQGAVYEQYF
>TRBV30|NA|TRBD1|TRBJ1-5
TGTGCCTGGAGAACAGGGGGAAGCAATCAGCCCCAGCATTTT
CAWRTGGSNQPQHF
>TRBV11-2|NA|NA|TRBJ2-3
TGTGCCAGCAGCTTAGGCTTGGGGGATACGCAGTATTTT
CASSLGLGDTQYF
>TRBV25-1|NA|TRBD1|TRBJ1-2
TGTGCCAGCAGTGAAGTCTCGGGACAGCGGCAACCTGGGTTTGGCTACACCTTC
CASSEVSGQRQPGFGYTF
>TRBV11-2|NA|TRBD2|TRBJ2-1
TGTGCCAGCAGCTTCCTAGCGGGAGGTGGCAATGAGCAGTTCTTC
CASSFLAGGGNEQFF
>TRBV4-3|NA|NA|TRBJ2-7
TGCGCCAGCAGCCAAGTTGACGGGGATGGAGAGCAGTACTTC
CASSQVDGDGEQYF
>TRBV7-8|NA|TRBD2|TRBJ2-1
TGTGCCAGCAGCTTAGCCGGGACTAGCGGGATGCATGAGCAGTTCTTC
CASSLAGTSGMHEQFF